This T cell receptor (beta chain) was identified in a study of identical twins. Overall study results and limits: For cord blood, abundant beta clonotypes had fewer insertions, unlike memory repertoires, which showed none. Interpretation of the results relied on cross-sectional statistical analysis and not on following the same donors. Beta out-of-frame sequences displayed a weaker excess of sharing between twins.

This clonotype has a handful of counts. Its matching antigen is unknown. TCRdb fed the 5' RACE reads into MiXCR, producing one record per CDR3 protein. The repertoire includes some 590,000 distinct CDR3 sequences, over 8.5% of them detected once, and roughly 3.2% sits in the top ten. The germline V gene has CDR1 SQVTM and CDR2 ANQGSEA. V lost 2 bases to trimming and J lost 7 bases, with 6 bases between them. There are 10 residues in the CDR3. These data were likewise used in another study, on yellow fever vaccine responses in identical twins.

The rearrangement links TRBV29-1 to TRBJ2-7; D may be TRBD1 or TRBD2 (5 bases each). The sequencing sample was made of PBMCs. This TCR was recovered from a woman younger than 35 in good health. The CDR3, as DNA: TGCAGCGTTGAATGGGGGGAGCAGTACTTC. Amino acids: CSVEWGEQYF.